One sample yielded the 32 T cell receptor beta chains listed below, sequenced in a study of post-analysis software for immune sequencing data. Whole-study findings and limits: Compared with controls, patients had more of roughly five TRBV segments, including TRBV5-6, TRBV5-1 and TRBV20-1.

Incorporated into the TCR beta cDNA libraries were unique molecular identifiers, which served to reduce PCR and sequencing biases. TCRdb recomputed calls from the PCR reads with MiXCR, one row per CDR3 protein. The sample holds some 240,000 distinct CDR3 sequences; 36% are singletons and the top ten take approximately 4.6%. These receptors have no known antigen. The sample was blood. The receptor set was obtained from a girl aged 5 to 17 with multiple sclerosis.

This clonotype occurred a few times. The rearrangement uses TRBV29-1 and TRBJ1-1; a possible D gene is TRBD1 (6 bases). The CDR3 covers 15 residues. Between the trimmed V and J ends, which lost 6 bases and 3 bases, there was a span of 20 bases. CDR1 SQVTM and CDR2 ANQGSEA come from the germline V gene. CDR3 loop: CSVPGRGGAHTEAFF. CDR3 bases: TGCAGCGTACCGGGCAGGGGAGGCGCCCACACTGAAGCTTTCTTT. Variable domain in full (rest from reference TRBV29-1 and TRBJ1-1): SAVISQKPSRDICQRGTSLTIQCQVDSQVTMMFWYRQQPGQSLTLIATANQGSEATYESGFVIDKFPISRPNLTFSTLTVSNMSPEDSSIYLCSVPGRGGAHTEAFFGQGTRLTVV.

The V gene is TRBV5-1, the J gene TRBJ1-2; possibly TRBD1 for D (5 bases). Trimming shortened V by 0 bases and J by 2 bases, and 14 bases separated the two germline ends. This CDR3 is built from 16 residues. Germline V gives CDR1 SGHRS, CDR2 YFSETQ. CDR3: CASSLGSAGRNYGYTF. CDR3 DNA: TGCGCCAGCAGCTTGGGGTCTGCAGGGCGGAACTATGGCTACACCTTC.

The sample holds a few counts of this clonotype. The chain couples TRBV5-1 to TRBJ1-6, with D maybe TRBD1 (5 bases). Germline CDR1 SGHRS, CDR2 YFSETQ. The CDR3 has 16 residues. Trimming removed 0 bases from V and 9 bases from J, with 16 bases in between. CDR3 in DNA: TGCGCCAGCAGCTTGGCGATCCGGGACTCTAGTTCACCCCTCCACTTT. It encodes CASSLAIRDSSSPLHF.

In its sample, this clonotype was seen a few times. The chain combines TRBV6-5 with TRBJ2-3, with D maybe TRBD1 (5 bases). Trimming shortened V by 4 bases and J by 6 bases, and 11 bases separated the two germline ends. Germline assignment: CDR1 MNHEY and CDR2 SVGAGI. This CDR3 comprises 13 residues. CDR3 nucleotides: TGTGCCAGCAGTTCAGGGTCTTTGGATACGCAGTATTTT. Translating gives CASSSGSLDTQYF.

This clonotype has a handful of counts. A much larger clone lies a single base off, so this may be a read error. The chain employs TRBV10-3 and TRBJ2-5, with 8 bases lining up with TRBD2. The better agreement between TRBJ2-1 and the DNA end casts doubt on the J call. The CDR3 is 14 residues long. Germline loops: CDR1 ENHRY, CDR2 SYGVKD. The CDR3 nucleotides are TGTGCCATCAGTGCGGCGGGGGGAGGAGAGACCCAGTTCTTC. The encoded protein is CAISAAGGGETQFF.

This clonotype was found a few times. This sequence joins TRBV14 and TRBJ2-4, with TRBD1 as a possible D gene (6 bases). The J call is uncertain, as TRBJ2-7 better fits the DNA end. The CDR3 contains 13 residues. CDR1 is SGHDN and CDR2 is FVKESK in the germline V gene. The CDR3: CASSTNREYEQYF. CDR3 DNA: TGTGCCAGCAGCACCAACAGGGAATACGAGCAGTACTTC.

This clonotype was picked up many times. V is TRBV9 and J is TRBJ1-1, with TRBD1 as a possible D gene (6 bases). The germline V gene encodes CDR1 SGDLS and CDR2 YYNGEE. With 0 bases removed from V and 1 base from J, the gap between germline ends came to 16 bases. The CDR3 runs 17 residues. The CDR3 sequence is CASSVGPVPGENTEAFF. The CDR3 nucleotides read TGTGCCAGCAGCGTAGGTCCCGTCCCAGGGGAGAACACTGAAGCTTTCTTT.

The V gene is TRBV12-3 or TRBV12-4, the J gene TRBJ2-5; tentative D call: TRBD2 (5 bases). V gave up 6 bases and J gave up 7 bases, with 18 bases separating them. The CDR3 consists of 14 residues. The CDR3 DNA is TGTGCCAGCAGGGAGGCCTCGACGTCGGGGACCCAGTACTTC. Translation gives CASREASTSGTQYF.

The chain links TRBV10-2 to TRBJ1-6; the D gene is possibly TRBD1 (6 bases). The V gene lost 6 bases and the J gene lost 4 bases, with 16 bases spanning the gap. The CDR3 has 16 amino acids. Germline V gene data show CDR1 as WSHSY and CDR2 as SAAADI. The DNA of the CDR3 is TGCGCCAGCAGGTTATCGGGGGGCGGGTATAATTCACCCCTCCACTTT. This translates into CASRLSGGGYNSPLHF.

About this clonotype itself: A much larger clonotype is one base distant, so this may be a read error. This rearrangement joins TRBV29-1 to TRBJ2-2; possible D gene TRBD1, 5 bases. The CDR3 length is 13 residues. V lost 3 bases, J lost 6 bases, and 11 bases lay in between. Germline-derived CDR1 and CDR2 are SQVTM and ANQGSEA. In DNA, the CDR3 is TGCAGCGTTGACACGTCAGGGCCCGGGGAGCTGTTTTTT. The encoded protein is CSVDTSGPGELFF.

V and J are TRBV7-3 and TRBJ2-1; 15 bases map to TRBD2. Germline assignment: CDR1 SGHTA and CDR2 FQGTGA. The V segment lost 2 bases and the J segment 7 bases; nucleotides outside the gene matches: 3. The CDR3 is 16 amino acids. The chain's CDR3 is CASSLVGTSGRNEQFF. DNA of the CDR3: TGTGCCAGCAGCTTAGTTGGGACTAGCGGGAGGAATGAGCAGTTCTTC. Together with reference TRBV7-3 and TRBJ2-1, the CDR3 gives the full variable domain: GAGVSQTPSNKVTEKGKYVELRCDPISGHTALYWYRQSLGQGPEFLIYFQGTGAADDSGLPNDRFFAVRPEGSVSTLKIQRTERGDSAVYLCASSLVGTSGRNEQFFGPGTRLTVL.

This chain connects TRBV28 to TRBJ2-3; D is unresolved. V was clipped by 6 bases and J by 5 bases, with 18 bases between them. Germline V gene lookup returns CDR1 MDHEN and CDR2 SYDVKM. The CDR3 covers 15 residues. The CDR3 DNA reads TGTGCCAGCAGCTTTACTCCCTTACAGATAGATACGCAGTATTTT. Its translation is CASSFTPLQIDTQYF.

There are many counts of this clonotype. The chain combines TRBV5-1 with TRBJ1-2; the D is unclear. Germline V gene sequence: CDR1 SGHRS, CDR2 YFSETQ. V lost 4 bases, J lost 8 bases, and 12 bases lay in between. The CDR3 has 12 residues. The CDR3 DNA is TGCGCCAGCAGCGAAGGGTCACGCGGCTACACCTTC. This codes for CASSEGSRGYTF.

This clonotype occurred a few times. The chain carries TRBV20-1 and TRBJ1-2; weak D call: TRBD1 (6 bases). Germline CDR1 and CDR2: DFQATT and SNEGSKA (reference sequence). The CDR3 consists of 12 residues. The V end lost 4 bases, the J end lost 6 bases, and 12 bases lay between the germline ends. In nucleotides, the CDR3 is TGCAGTGCTAATCACAGGGCTCATGGCTACACCTTC. This encodes CSANHRAHGYTF.

Regarding this clonotype: One end of the junction fails to match germline, which may point to a read error. The rearrangement uses TRBV3-1 and TRBJ1-1; 7 bases match TRBD1. This CDR3 comprises 14 residues. Germline assignment: CDR1 LGHDT and CDR2 YNNKEL (reference sequence). CDR3 in DNA: TGTGCCAACAGCCAAGTGACAGGGATCACTGAAGCTTTCTTT. As protein: CANSQVTGITEAFF.

This clonotype occurred many times. DNA for the CDR3: TGTGCCAGCAGGAGACCGGGGGGGGACAATTCACCCCTCCACTTT. It specifies CASRRPGGDNSPLHF. This chain links TRBV12-3 or TRBV12-4 with TRBJ1-6; tentative D call: TRBD1 (5 bases). Trimming cost V 6 bases and J 7 bases, with 16 bases left between them. The CDR3 sequence is 15 residues long.

CDR3 DNA sequence: TGCGCCAGCAGCCCTAAGGAGAGCTCCTACAATGAGCAGTTCTTC. Protein product: CASSPKESSYNEQFF. V gene TRBV4-1 combines with J gene TRBJ2-1; D unclear. V was pared by 4 bases and J by 0 bases, with 10 bases between. Germline V lookup: CDR1 MGHRA, CDR2 YSYEKL. The CDR3 totals 15 residues.

The table lists this clonotype with many counts. V gene TRBV5-5 combines with J gene TRBJ1-2; TRBD1 agrees at 8 bases. V lost 4 bases and J lost 5; bases outside the gene matches: 7. The germline V gene has CDR1 SGHKS and CDR2 YYEKEE (reference sequence). This CDR3 region has 14 residues. The CDR3 sequence is CASSVTGVGYGYTF. The CDR3 DNA reads TGTGCCAGCAGCGTGACAGGGGTAGGGTATGGCTACACCTTC.

As regards this clonotype: A clone one base away is much larger, so this may be a read error. The gene calls are TRBV6-1 and TRBJ2-3; TRBD1 matches 8 bases. The CDR3 has 15 amino acids. From germline, CDR1 is MNHNS and CDR2 SASEGT. The CDR3 DNA sequence: TGTGCCAGCAGTGACCAGGGGGCGAAAACAGATGCGCAGTATTTT. Amino acid sequence: CASSDQGAKTDAQYF.

V gene TRBV5-1 combines with J gene TRBJ2-2; D gene uncertain. This CDR3 region has 15 residues. V was trimmed by 2 bases and J by 5 bases, leaving 13 bases between them. Germline CDR1 is SGHRS and CDR2 is YFSETQ. The CDR3: CASSFTVGGTGELFF. CDR3 coding DNA: TGCGCCAGCAGCTTCACCGTAGGTGGAACCGGGGAGCTGTTTTTT.

This clonotype occurred many times. The V gene is TRBV5-1, the J gene TRBJ2-3; TRBD2 matches at 9 bases. This CDR3 is built from 16 residues. The V gene's germline CDR1 is SGHRS and CDR2 YFSETQ. V lost 0 bases and J lost 3; bases outside the gene matches: 5. CDR3 nucleotide sequence: TGCGCCAGCAGCTTGGGTAGCGGGAGCGGGACAGATACGCAGTATTTT. This codes for CASSLGSGSGTDTQYF.

Turning to this clonotype: It may be a read error: a sequence one base away is much more abundant. This rearrangement joins TRBV9 to TRBJ2-1; possible D gene TRBD2, 5 bases. Germline V gene sequence: CDR1 SGDLS, CDR2 YYNGEE. Trimming removed 3 bases at V and 9 bases at J, with 22 bases between. The CDR3 runs to 16 residues. The CDR3 bases are TGTGCCAGCAGCGCACTCACCGGGCCCCAGGCGGGTGAGCAGTTCTTC. Residues: CASSALTGPQAGEQFF.

This clonotype was picked up a small number of times. J is TRBJ2-1 and V is TRBV25-1, with 8 positions matching TRBD2. With V trimmed by 3 bases and J by 0 bases, 1 base remained unmatched. In germline, CDR1 is MGHDK, CDR2 SYGVNS. The CDR3 is 15 residues long. CDR3: CASSDTSGSYNEQFF. The CDR3 DNA is TGTGCCAGCAGTGATACTAGCGGCTCCTACAATGAGCAGTTCTTC.

This clonotype was picked up one time. The chain is built from TRBV29-1 and TRBJ1-1, with D unresolved. The germline gives CDR1 SQVTM, CDR2 ANQGSEA. The CDR3 runs to 13 residues. Trimming removed 0 bases from V and 5 bases from J, with 10 bases in between. DNA of the CDR3: TGCAGCGTTGAAGATGGTGGGGATACTGAAGCTTTCTTT. Translating gives CSVEDGGDTEAFF.

This clonotype turned up a few times. V gene TRBV2 combines with J gene TRBJ2-3, with 8 nucleotides matching TRBD2. Germline lookup yields CDR1 SNHLY and CDR2 FYNNEI. The V segment lost 10 bases and the J segment 6 bases; nucleotides outside the gene matches: 12. CDR3 length: 14 amino acids. Here the CDR3 DNA reads TGTGCCATCACTATTGAGCGGGAGTGGGATACGCAGTATTTT. Protein product: CAITIEREWDTQYF.

This clonotype was seen at least ten times. The chain has TRBV20-1 and TRBJ2-1; D is undetermined. Germline lookup yields CDR1 DFQATT and CDR2 SNEGSKA (reference sequence). This CDR3 region has 11 residues. Trimming cost V 2 bases and J 6 bases, with 5 bases left between them. The CDR3 region has the DNA TGCAGTGCTAGACCTATCAATGAGCAGTTCTTC. Its protein product is CSARPINEQFF.

J is TRBJ1-2 and V is TRBV5-6; no firm D call. V dropped 6 bases and J dropped 4 bases, with 10 bases sitting between them. The CDR3 consists of 12 residues. Germline-derived CDR1 and CDR2 are SGHDT and YYEEEE. The CDR3 loop is CASTNGVYGYTF. In DNA, the CDR3 is TGTGCCAGCACCAATGGGGTCTATGGCTACACCTTC.

This clonotype was seen more than once but under ten times. The genes are TRBV20-1 and TRBJ1-1; 8 bases are a match to TRBD1. CDR3 size: 15 residues. V shed 5 bases and J 1 base; nucleotides not matched to a gene: 9. CDR1 is DFQATT, CDR2 SNEGSKA, per germline (reference sequence). CDR3 bases: TGCAGTGCTGGATCCTATGGACAGGGGAACACTGAAGCTTTCTTT. It encodes CSAGSYGQGNTEAFF.

The CDR3 region is CSARMAGLAGGRNIQYF. DNA of the CDR3: TGCAGTGCTAGAATGGCGGGACTAGCGGGAGGGAGGAACATTCAGTACTTC. This chain joins TRBV20-1 and TRBJ2-4; 16 nucleotides align to TRBD2. V was pared by 2 bases and J by 7 bases, with 8 bases of the junction left unmatched. Germline loops: CDR1 DFQATT, CDR2 SNEGSKA (reference sequence). The CDR3 runs to 17 residues.

This chain connects TRBV20-1 to TRBJ2-5; unclear D gene. The J call may not be correct, given that the DNA end is closer to TRBJ2-7. CDR3 size: 13 residues. Per the germline V gene, CDR1 is DFQATT and CDR2 is SNEGSKA (reference sequence). This CDR3 reads CSARGRDSYEQYF. The CDR3 DNA reads as TGCAGTGCTAGAGGGAGAGACTCCTACGAGCAGTACTTC.

The CDR3 spells CASSPHDTGELFF. CDR3 sequence (DNA): TGTGCCAGCAGTCCCCACGACACCGGGGAGCTGTTTTTT. V usage is TRBV28 and J usage is TRBJ2-2; D gene ambiguous. The V gene's germline CDR1 is MDHEN and CDR2 SYDVKM. V lost 5 bases, J lost 3 bases, and 7 bases lay in between. This CDR3 spans 13 amino acids.

This chain links TRBV12-3 or TRBV12-4 with TRBJ2-1; D may be TRBD1 or TRBD2 (5 bases each). Deletions cut 6 bases from V and 5 bases from J, with 20 bases between. The CDR3 runs to 16 residues. CDR3 region: CASRPQSRGHDNEQFF. In DNA form, the CDR3 reads TGTGCCAGCAGACCCCAGTCCCGGGGCCACGACAATGAGCAGTTCTTC.